The 29 T cell receptor beta chains listed next were all sequenced from one sample in a study of T cells in Graves' hyperthyroidism and ophthalmopathy. Researchers took RNA transcripts and amplified the TCR beta CDR3 regions from them. In the first-round RT-PCR of the TCR CDR3, the HTBI primer set was used. TCRdb processed the multiplex PCR reads anew with MiXCR; each CDR3 protein has one entry. The table shows approximately 690,000 distinct CDR3 sequences, with about 15% occurring only once. The source material was blood. These TCRs come from a woman aged 45-60 years with Graves' ophthalmopathy.

This clonotype has a handful of counts. This rearrangement joins TRBV14 to TRBJ2-2, with 9 positions matching TRBD1. The CDR3 spans 15 residues. V gave up 5 bases and J gave up 6 bases; unmatched junction bases: 7. Germline CDR1 is SGHDN and CDR2 is FVKESK. The CDR3 DNA is TGTGCCAGCAGCTCCGGGACAGGGCAACCCGGGGAGCTGTTTTTT. It codes for CASSSGTGQPGELFF.

This clonotype was recorded a few times. The chain uses TRBV13 and TRBJ1-5; D is undetermined. Trimming took off 2 bases at V and 0 bases at J, with 8 bases between the two ends. Germline assignment: CDR1 PRHDT and CDR2 FYEKMQ (reference sequence). The CDR3 runs 15 residues. The CDR3 DNA reads as TGTGCCAGCAGCTTATGTCACAATAGCAATCAGCCCCAGCATTTT. The encoded protein is CASSLCHNSNQPQHF.

Many counts were recorded for this clonotype. The chain joins TRBV20-1 to TRBJ2-4; TRBD1 matches 9 bases. Per the germline V gene, CDR1 is DFQATT and CDR2 is SNEGSKA (reference sequence). With V trimmed by 6 bases and J by 2 bases, 11 bases remained unmatched. The CDR3 is made up of 16 amino acids. This CDR3 is CSAPDRGRETKNIQYF. The CDR3 nucleotides read TGCAGTGCCCCGGACAGGGGAAGGGAGACCAAAAACATTCAGTACTTC.

This clonotype was counted at least ten times. V is TRBV11-3 and J is TRBJ2-1; 14 nucleotides align to TRBD2. The CDR3 is made up of 18 amino acids. CDR1 is SGHNT and CDR2 is YENEEA in the germline V gene. The junction had 9 bases not matched to a gene; V was cut back by 0 bases and J by 8 bases. The CDR3 nucleotides are TGTGCCAGCAGCTTAGATCTGGGACTAGCGGGAGCTGTTGATGAGCAGTTCTTC. It translates to CASSLDLGLAGAVDEQFF. The full variable domain, its missing parts supplied by reference TRBV11-3 and TRBJ2-1, is EAGVVQSPRYKIIEKKQPVAFWCNPISGHNTLYWYLQNLGQGPELLIRYENEEAVDDSQLPKDRFSAERLKGVDSTLKIQPAELGDSAVYLCASSLDLGLAGAVDEQFFGPGTRLTVL.

The gene calls are TRBV4-3 and TRBJ2-7, with TRBD2 identical over 10 bases. This CDR3 region has 15 residues. From germline, CDR1 is LGHNA and CDR2 YSLEER. V shed 3 bases, J shed 7 bases, and the junction held 9 bases outside the gene matches. Here the CDR3 reads CASSHRPGLATEQYF. CDR3 sequence (DNA): TGCGCCAGCAGCCACCGACCGGGACTAGCGACGGAGCAGTACTTC.

This clonotype was recorded a few times. The chain links TRBV6-1 to TRBJ2-5; a weak D match, TRBD2 (5 bases). CDR1 is MNHNS, CDR2 SASEGT, per germline. V was clipped by 6 bases and J by 5 bases, with 22 bases between them. CDR3 length equals 16 residues. The CDR3, as DNA: TGTGCCAGCAGACTACCTCCTGCACCCGGCGGGGAGACCCAGTACTTC. This translates into CASRLPPAPGGETQYF.

This clonotype was detected many times. The chain joins TRBV13 to TRBJ2-1; D perhaps matches TRBD2 (5 bases). Trimming left V 1 base short and J 5 bases short, with 12 bases between. This CDR3 is built from 15 residues. The germline V gene encodes CDR1 PRHDT and CDR2 FYEKMQ (reference sequence). In nucleotides, the CDR3 is TGTGCCAGCAGCTTAGCTCTAGCACCTAACAATGAGCAGTTCTTC. Translating it yields CASSLALAPNNEQFF. Looking up the rest from reference TRBV13 and TRBJ2-1 gives the full variable domain: AAGVIQSPRHLIKEKRETATLKCYPIPRHDTVYWYQQGPGQDPQFLISFYEKMQSDKGSIPDRFSAQQFSDYHSELNMSSLELGDSALYFCASSLALAPNNEQFFGPGTRLTVL.

This clonotype was seen many times. The rearrangement joins TRBV20-1 to TRBJ1-2; 7 positions agree with TRBD1. Germline CDR1 reads DFQATT; CDR2 reads SNEGSKA (reference sequence). The ends lost 3 bases at V and 6 bases at J; junction bases unmatched: 10. The CDR3 is made up of 14 amino acids. The CDR3 loop is CSASIIGGADGYTF. CDR3 sequence (DNA): TGCAGTGCTAGTATTATAGGGGGCGCGGATGGCTACACCTTC.

This clonotype was found many times. This chain joins TRBV2 and TRBJ2-7, with D possibly being TRBD1 (6 bases). The V end lost 2 bases, the J end lost 2 bases, and 7 bases lay between the germline ends. Germline V gene lookup returns CDR1 SNHLY and CDR2 FYNNEI. The CDR3 covers 13 residues. The DNA of the CDR3 is TGTGCCAGCAGTGAACGACAGGCCTACGAGCAGTACTTC. Its translation: CASSERQAYEQYF.

The V call is TRBV27, the J call TRBJ2-5; weak D call: TRBD1 (5 bases). CDR3 length: 17 amino acids. Trimming removed 1 base from V and 1 base from J, with 16 bases in between. Germline CDR1 reads MNHEY; CDR2 reads SMNVEV (reference sequence). CDR3 loop: CASSLLSTDPVQETQYF. In nucleotides, the CDR3 is TGTGCCAGCAGTTTATTATCGACAGATCCTGTCCAAGAGACCCAGTACTTC.

As concerns this clonotype: An end of the junction does not agree with germline; a read error may underlie this. The J gene is TRBJ1-3, the V gene TRBV18, with D unresolved. The germline CDR1 and CDR2 sequences are KGHSH and LQKENI. The CDR3 consists of 16 residues. In DNA form, the CDR3 reads TGTGCCAGCTCACCAAAGAGCGTTGTCTCTGGAAACGCCATATATTTT. This codes for CASSPKSVVSGNAIYF.

Worth noting for this clonotype: This may be a read error, as it is one base from a much larger clone. The chain has TRBV6-1 and TRBJ1-1; D gene uncertain. The CDR3 totals 15 residues. CDR1 is MNHNS and CDR2 is SASEGT in the germline V gene. Trimming removed 6 bases at V and 2 bases at J, with 16 bases between. CDR3 protein: CASSPFSRLNTEAFF. As DNA, the CDR3 is TGTGCCAGCAGCCCCTTCTCACGGCTAAACACTGAAGCTTTCTTT.

The chain has TRBV4-3 and TRBJ2-1, with 7 bases lining up with TRBD1. The germline V gene has CDR1 LGHNA and CDR2 YSLEER. The CDR3 is made up of 15 amino acids. V lost 5 bases to trimming and J lost 2 bases; unmatched junction nucleotides: 6. The CDR3 region is CASSDGQVPYNEQFF. The CDR3 coding sequence is TGCGCCAGCAGCGATGGACAGGTACCCTACAATGAGCAGTTCTTC.

The chain links TRBV6-1 to TRBJ2-1; 8 bases align to TRBD2. The V segment lost 5 bases and the J segment 7 bases; nucleotides outside the gene matches: 10. This CDR3 has 15 amino acids. The germline CDR1 and CDR2 sequences are MNHNS and SASEGT. The CDR3 DNA reads TGTGCCAGCAGTATTGCAGCGGGAGAGTTTAATGAGCAGTTCTTC. This gives the protein CASSIAAGEFNEQFF.

V gene TRBV6-5 combines with J gene TRBJ2-3, with TRBD2 matching over 8 bases. V shed 4 bases and J 2 bases; nucleotides not matched to a gene: 5. Germline assignment: CDR1 MNHEY and CDR2 SVGAGI. CDR3 size: 15 residues. The CDR3 coding sequence is TGTGCCAGCAGTTTAATTAGCGGGGTCACAGATACGCAGTATTTT. Amino acid sequence: CASSLISGVTDTQYF.

This clonotype was picked up a small number of times. The rearrangement links TRBV12-5 to TRBJ1-5; tentative D call: TRBD1 (6 bases). This CDR3 is 15 amino acids long. Germline V gene data show CDR1 as LGHNT and CDR2 as FRNRAP. V gave up 6 bases and J gave up 0 bases, with 12 bases separating them. CDR3 DNA: TGTGCTAGTGGAAACACAGGGTATAGCAATCAGCCCCAGCATTTT. Translated: CASGNTGYSNQPQHF.

This clonotype occurred many times. V is TRBV7-9 and J is TRBJ1-2; D is perhaps TRBD1 (6 bases). V was pared by 5 bases and J by 7 bases, with 14 bases between. The CDR3 consists of 13 residues. Germline CDR1 SEHNR, CDR2 FQNEAQ (reference sequence). The CDR3 coding sequence is TGTGCCAGCAGCCGGACAGTCGGTCTTGGCTACACCTTC. As protein: CASSRTVGLGYTF. Complete variable domain (other parts from reference TRBV7-9 and TRBJ1-2): DTGVSQNPRHKITKRGQNVTFRCDPISEHNRLYWYRQTLGQGPEFLTYFQNEAQLEKSRLLSDRFSAERPKGSFSTLEIQRTEQGDSAMYLCASSRTVGLGYTFGSGTRLTVV.

This clonotype occurred many times. This chain connects TRBV20-1 to TRBJ2-3, with 9 positions matching TRBD2. CDR3 length equals 16 residues. Per germline, CDR1 DFQATT and CDR2 SNEGSKA (reference sequence). J was trimmed by 1 base and V by 2 bases; bases with no gene match: 7. The CDR3 is CSARNWREGGTDTQYF. The CDR3 DNA sequence: TGCAGTGCTAGAAACTGGCGGGAGGGTGGCACAGATACGCAGTATTTT.

With respect to this clonotype: This may stem from a read error, because a much larger clone lies one nucleotide away. Here the CDR3 omits its conserved ending phenylalanine or tryptophan, so a read error is the likely source. The genes are TRBV28 and TRBJ1-1, with D tentatively TRBD1 (6 bases). This CDR3 spans 12 amino acids. The germline gives CDR1 MDHEN, CDR2 SYDVKM. Trimming shortened V by 10 bases and J by 6 bases, and 15 bases separated the two germline ends. CDR3 DNA: TGTGCCATCCGGGGGGCCGGGGCTGAAGCTTTCCTT. It is translated as CAIRGAGAEAFL.

Ten or more counts support this clonotype. The chain is built from TRBV7-2 and TRBJ2-1; tentative D call: TRBD1 (6 bases). Per the germline V gene, CDR1 is SGHTA and CDR2 is FQGNSA. The CDR3 extends over 15 amino acids. V was cut by 6 bases and J by 10 bases, with 22 bases left in between. The chain's CDR3 is CASRLVFRGLTEQFF. CDR3 DNA sequence: TGTGCCAGCAGACTAGTCTTCAGGGGTCTCACGGAGCAGTTCTTC.

The sample holds many counts of this clonotype. V and J are TRBV12-3 or TRBV12-4 and TRBJ2-5, with 13 nucleotides matching TRBD2. The CDR3 consists of 15 residues. Germline trimming cut 1 base from V and 5 bases from J; bases unmatched to any gene: 1. The CDR3 nucleotides read TGTGCCAGCAGTTTAGGGACTAGCGGGAGTGAGACCCAGTACTTC. This sequence encodes CASSLGTSGSETQYF.

This clonotype showed up many times. The junction differs from germline at one of its ends, possibly a read error. The rearrangement joins TRBV6-6 to TRBJ1-2; no definite D call. The CDR3 runs to 12 residues. Germline V lookup: CDR1 MNHNY, CDR2 SVGAGI (reference sequence). The DNA for the CDR3 is TGTGCCAGCAGTTACGGGAGGTATGACTACACCTTC. This translates into CASSYGRYDYTF.

This clonotype was detected many times. The gene calls are TRBV6-1 and TRBJ2-7, with D hard to call. V was cut by 6 bases and J by 2 bases, with 5 bases left in between. The CDR3 runs 11 residues. From germline, CDR1 is MNHNS and CDR2 SASEGT. CDR3 amino acids: CASRAAYEQYF. The CDR3 nucleotides read TGTGCCAGCAGGGCAGCCTACGAGCAGTACTTC.

This clonotype was seen a handful of times. With a much larger clone just one base away, this may be a read error. The chain links TRBV28 to TRBJ1-5; D unresolved. The V end lost 6 bases, the J end lost 0 bases, and 6 bases lay between the germline ends. Germline loops: CDR1 MDHEN, CDR2 SYDVKM. The CDR3 loop spans 13 amino acids. The CDR3 DNA reads as TGTGCCAGCAGGCGTTATAGCAATCAGCCCCAGCATTTT. This translates into CASRRYSNQPQHF.

This clonotype was detected many times. The chain recombines TRBV28 with TRBJ2-7, with D perhaps given as TRBD1 or TRBD2 (5 bases each). CDR3 length: 15 residues. Trimming took 6 bases from V and 0 from J, leaving 15 bases between them. The germline gives CDR1 MDHEN, CDR2 SYDVKM. CDR3 DNA sequence: TGTGCCAGCAGGAGGACATCTACTAGCTCCTACGAGCAGTACTTC. Its translation: CASRRTSTSSYEQYF.

The CDR3 region is CASSSKLAGGETQYF. CDR3 bases: TGCGCCAGCAGCTCTAAACTAGCGGGAGGGGAGACCCAGTACTTC. The chain has TRBV5-1 and TRBJ2-5; TRBD2 matches at 13 bases. The CDR3 is 15 amino acids. Germline CDR1 and CDR2: SGHRS and YFSETQ. V dropped 3 bases and J dropped 5; count of bases not matched to a gene: 4.

This clonotype was counted at least ten times. The rearrangement joins TRBV10-3 to TRBJ2-7; D uncertain. CDR1 and CDR2 (germline): ENHRY, SYGVKD. CDR3 length: 13 amino acids. Trimming left V 4 bases short and J 0 bases short, with 7 bases between. As DNA, the CDR3 is TGTGCCATCAGTGTCGTGAGCTCCTACGAGCAGTACTTC. It translates to CAISVVSSYEQYF.

At least ten counts were recorded for this clonotype. V and J are TRBV10-3 and TRBJ2-7; no reliable D call. Germline V gene lookup returns CDR1 ENHRY and CDR2 SYGVKD. The CDR3 has 12 residues. The V and J ends lost 6 bases and 1 base respectively, with 7 bases between them. CDR3 sequence reads: CAISDQSYEQYF. Here the CDR3 DNA reads TGTGCCATCAGCGACCAGTCCTACGAGCAGTACTTC.

This clonotype occurred many times. This chain uses TRBV28 with TRBJ2-7; D might be TRBD1 (5 bases). The CDR3 extends over 12 amino acids. CDR1 MDHEN and CDR2 SYDVKM come from the germline V gene. Trimming left V 6 bases short and J 2 bases short, with 8 bases between. As DNA, the CDR3 is TGTGCCAGCAGACAGGCTCCCTACGAGCAGTACTTC. Translation: CASRQAPYEQYF. Full variable domain (outside the CDR3, taken from reference TRBV28 and TRBJ2-7): DVKVTQSSRYLVKRTGEKVFLECVQDMDHENMFWYRQDPGLGLRLIYFSYDVKMKEKGDIPEGYSVSREKKERFSLILESASTNQTSMYLCASRQAPYEQYFGPGTRLTVT.